Below are 10 T cell receptor beta chains sequenced from a single sample in a study of blood T cell repertoires in COVID-19. Libraries were prepared by immunoSEQ multiplex PCR; TCRdb keeps only in-frame clonotypes and omits some of them. The top ten hold roughly 2.8% of the sample, which has around 320,000 clones, around nine tenths seen once. The sequenced sample consisted of PBMCs or T cells enriched from blood (not recorded which). The receptor set was obtained from a woman in her forties or fifties who had been exposed to COVID-19.

The V call is TRBV28, the J call TRBJ1-2; D might be TRBD1 (5 bases). The germline gives CDR1 MDHEN, CDR2 SYDVKM. CDR3 length: 16 residues. V was trimmed by 3 bases and J by 2 bases, leaving 16 bases between them. CDR3 region: CASSFMNAGGNYGYTF. CDR3 DNA sequence: TGTGCCAGCAGTTTTATGAACGCTGGGGGGAACTATGGCTACACCTTC.

The sample holds one count of this clone. The chain has TRBV28 and TRBJ1-2; D is undetermined. The germline V and J ends were trimmed by 6 bases and 8 bases, with 19 bases remaining between them. Per the germline V gene, CDR1 is MDHEN and CDR2 is SYDVKM. This CDR3 has 14 residues. The CDR3 region is CASSPMRMSSGYTF. CDR3 bases: TGTGCCAGCAGCCCAATGCGGATGTCGTCGGGCTACACCTTC.

The V and J genes are TRBV28 and TRBJ1-5, with 7 bases that match TRBD1. V shed 6 bases, J shed 5 bases, and the junction held 16 bases outside the gene matches. The CDR3 is 17 residues long. Per the germline V gene, CDR1 is MDHEN and CDR2 is SYDVKM. The DNA of the CDR3 is TGTGCCAGCAGCTCCAGGTCGACCGGGACAGCAGATCAGCCCCAGCATTTT. Encoded protein: CASSSRSTGTADQPQHF.

The chain couples TRBV5-4 to TRBJ2-7; TRBD1 is a possible D gene (6 bases). CDR1 and CDR2 (germline): SGHNT, YYREEE (reference sequence). V was pared by 4 bases and J by 2 bases, with 19 bases between. This CDR3 is built from 16 residues. This CDR3 is CASSRRDGGDTYEQYF. The CDR3, as DNA: TGTGCCAGCAGCCGGCGTGATGGTGGGGACACCTACGAGCAGTACTTC.

The V call is TRBV11-2, the J call TRBJ1-1; the D gene is possibly TRBD1 (5 bases). Trimming took 0 bases from V and 11 from J, leaving 16 bases between them. CDR3 length: 14 residues. Germline V CDR1 and CDR2: SGHAT, FQNNGV. CDR3 sequence (DNA): TGTGCCAGCAGCTTAGATCAAGCAGGGTATGACGCTTTCTTT. Protein: CASSLDQAGYDAFF.

The chain combines TRBV9 with TRBJ2-5, with D perhaps TRBD1 (6 bases). This CDR3 is built from 14 residues. Germline values: CDR1 SGDLS, CDR2 YYNGEE. Deletions cut 3 bases from V and 2 bases from J, with 11 bases between. CDR3 amino acids: CASSATGKQETQYF. CDR3 DNA: TGTGCCAGCAGCGCGACAGGAAAACAAGAGACCCAGTACTTC.

A few counts support this clone. The CDR3: CASSTGTGANYGYTF. The CDR3 bases are TGTGCCAGTAGTACCGGGACAGGGGCCAACTATGGCTACACCTTC. J is TRBJ1-2 and V is TRBV19; TRBD1 agrees at 10 bases. CDR1 and CDR2 (germline): LNHDA, SQIVND (reference sequence). This CDR3 is 15 amino acids long. Losses at the gene ends were 4 bases for V and 2 bases for J; bases not matched to a gene: 4.

The genes are TRBV19 and TRBJ2-7; D gene unclear. Trimming left V 1 base short and J 4 bases short, with 14 bases between. The germline V gene encodes CDR1 LNHDA and CDR2 SQIVND (reference sequence). The CDR3 sequence is 15 residues long. CDR3 sequence reads: CASSIGWQSEYEQYF. CDR3 DNA sequence: TGTGCCAGTAGTATAGGATGGCAGAGCGAATACGAGCAGTACTTC.

The CDR3 region is CASSSRTGAYGYTF. The CDR3 nucleotides are TGTGCCAGCAGTTCCCGGACAGGCGCCTATGGCTACACCTTC. This sequence joins TRBV28 and TRBJ1-2, with TRBD1 matching 7 bases. Germline values: CDR1 MDHEN, CDR2 SYDVKM. Trimming removed 4 bases from V and 4 bases from J; junction bases left unmatched: 6. There are 14 residues in the CDR3.

The chain combines TRBV4-1 with TRBJ1-3; possibly TRBD1 for D (5 bases). The V and J ends lost 0 bases and 2 bases respectively, with 11 bases between them. Germline CDR1 reads MGHRA; CDR2 reads YSYEKL. This CDR3 is built from 16 residues. CDR3 in DNA: TGCGCCAGCAGCCAAGAGATCGCGGGGGCTGGAAACACCATATATTTT. As protein: CASSQEIAGAGNTIYF.